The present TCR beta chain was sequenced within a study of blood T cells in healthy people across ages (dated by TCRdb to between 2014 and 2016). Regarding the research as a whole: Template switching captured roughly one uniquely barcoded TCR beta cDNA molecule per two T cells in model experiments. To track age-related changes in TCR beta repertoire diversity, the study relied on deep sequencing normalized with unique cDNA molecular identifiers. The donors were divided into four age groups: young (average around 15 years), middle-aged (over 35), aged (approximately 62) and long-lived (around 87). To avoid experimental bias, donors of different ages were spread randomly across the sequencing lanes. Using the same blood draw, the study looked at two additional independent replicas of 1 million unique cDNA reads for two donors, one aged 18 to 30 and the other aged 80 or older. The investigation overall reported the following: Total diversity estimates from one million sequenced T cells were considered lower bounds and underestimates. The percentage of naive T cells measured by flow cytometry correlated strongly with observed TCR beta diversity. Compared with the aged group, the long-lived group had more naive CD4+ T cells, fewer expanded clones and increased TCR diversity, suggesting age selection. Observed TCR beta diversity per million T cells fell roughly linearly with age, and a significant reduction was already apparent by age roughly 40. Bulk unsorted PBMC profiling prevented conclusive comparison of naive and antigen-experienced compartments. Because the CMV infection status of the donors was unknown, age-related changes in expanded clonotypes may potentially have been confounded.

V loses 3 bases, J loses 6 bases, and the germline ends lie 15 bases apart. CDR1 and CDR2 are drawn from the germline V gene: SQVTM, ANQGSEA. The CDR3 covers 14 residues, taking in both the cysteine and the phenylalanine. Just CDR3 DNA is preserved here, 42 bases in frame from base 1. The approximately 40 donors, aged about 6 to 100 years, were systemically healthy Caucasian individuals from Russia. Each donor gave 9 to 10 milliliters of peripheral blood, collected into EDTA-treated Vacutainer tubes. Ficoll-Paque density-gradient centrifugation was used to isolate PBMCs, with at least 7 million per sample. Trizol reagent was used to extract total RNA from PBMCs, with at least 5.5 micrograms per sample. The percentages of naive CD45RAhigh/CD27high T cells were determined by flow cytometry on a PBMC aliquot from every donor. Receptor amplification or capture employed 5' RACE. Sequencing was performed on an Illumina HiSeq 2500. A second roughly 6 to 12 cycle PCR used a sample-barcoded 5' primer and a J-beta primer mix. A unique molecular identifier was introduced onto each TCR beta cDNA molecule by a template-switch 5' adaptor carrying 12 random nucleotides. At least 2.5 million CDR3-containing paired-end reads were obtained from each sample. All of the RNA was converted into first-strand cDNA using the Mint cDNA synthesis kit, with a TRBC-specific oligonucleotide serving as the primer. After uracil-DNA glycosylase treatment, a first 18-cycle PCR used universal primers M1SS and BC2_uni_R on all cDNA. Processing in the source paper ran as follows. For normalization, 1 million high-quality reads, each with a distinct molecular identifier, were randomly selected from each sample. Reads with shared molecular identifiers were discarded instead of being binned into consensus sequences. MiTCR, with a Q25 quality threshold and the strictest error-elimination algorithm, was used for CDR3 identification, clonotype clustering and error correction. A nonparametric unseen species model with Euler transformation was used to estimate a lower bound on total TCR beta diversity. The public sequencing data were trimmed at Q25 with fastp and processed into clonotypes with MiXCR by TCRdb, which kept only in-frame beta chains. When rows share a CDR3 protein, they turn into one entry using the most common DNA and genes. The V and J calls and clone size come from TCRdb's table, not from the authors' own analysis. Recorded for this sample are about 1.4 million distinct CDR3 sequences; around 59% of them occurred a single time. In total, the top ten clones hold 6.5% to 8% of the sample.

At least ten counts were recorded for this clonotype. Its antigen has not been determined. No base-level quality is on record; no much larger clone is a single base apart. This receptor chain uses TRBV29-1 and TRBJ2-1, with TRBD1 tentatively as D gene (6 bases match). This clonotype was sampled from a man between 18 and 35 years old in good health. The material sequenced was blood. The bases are TGCAGCGTTGAGATCCTCGGACAGTCCAATGAGCAGTTCTTC. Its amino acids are CSVEILGQSNEQFF.